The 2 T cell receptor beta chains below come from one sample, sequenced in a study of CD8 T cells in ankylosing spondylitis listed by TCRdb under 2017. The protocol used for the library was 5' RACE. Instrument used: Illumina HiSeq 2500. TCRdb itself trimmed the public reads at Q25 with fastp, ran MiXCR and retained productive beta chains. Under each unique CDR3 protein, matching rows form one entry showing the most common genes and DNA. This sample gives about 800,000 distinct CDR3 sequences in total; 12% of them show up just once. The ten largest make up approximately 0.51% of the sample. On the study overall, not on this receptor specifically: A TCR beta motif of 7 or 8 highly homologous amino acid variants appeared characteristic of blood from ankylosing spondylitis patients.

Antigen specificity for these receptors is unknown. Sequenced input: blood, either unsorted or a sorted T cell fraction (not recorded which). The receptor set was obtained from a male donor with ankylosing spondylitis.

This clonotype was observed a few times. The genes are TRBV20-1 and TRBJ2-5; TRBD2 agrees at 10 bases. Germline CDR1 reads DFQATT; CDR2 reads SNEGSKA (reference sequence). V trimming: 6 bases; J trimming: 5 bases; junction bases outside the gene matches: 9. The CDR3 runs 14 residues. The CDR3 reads CSARDLGLAETQYF. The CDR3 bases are TGCAGTGCCAGGGACCTGGGACTAGCGGAGACCCAGTACTTC.

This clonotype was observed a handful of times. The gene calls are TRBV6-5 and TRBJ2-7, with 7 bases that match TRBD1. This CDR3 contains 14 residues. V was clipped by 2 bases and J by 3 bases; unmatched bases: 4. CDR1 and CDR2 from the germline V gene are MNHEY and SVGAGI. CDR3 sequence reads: CASSYVAGGYEQYF. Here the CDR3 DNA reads TGTGCCAGCAGTTACGTGGCAGGGGGCTACGAGCAGTACTTC.